A selection of T cell receptor beta chains follows, all from one sample in a study of human T cells and chemical hapten exposure. TCRdb fed the 5' RACE reads into MiXCR, producing one record per CDR3 protein. The sample lists about 140,000 distinct CDR3 sequences, 4.1% seen once, with 1.2% to 1.5% in the top ten. These receptors all come from a female donor in good health. The CDR3 runs from the conserved cysteine through the conserved F or W. The D gene is left open where the match is weak. For some rows the clone size is stated as once, few or many, or as a class when expanded; others skip it.

abundance	len	d_gene	j_gene	v_gene	CDR3nt	CDR3aa
many	13	TRBD1	TRBJ2-7	TRBV5-5	TGTGCCAGCAGCAAGACAGGGGGAGGCGAGCAGTACTTC	CASSKTGGGEQYF
many	14	NA	TRBJ1-6	TRBV5-1	TGCGCCAGCAGCGTGACAGCATATAATTCACCCCTCCACTTT	CASSVTAYNSPLHF
few	16	NA	TRBJ2-7	TRBV21-1	TGTGCCAGCAGCAAAGTTCGACAGCCGAGCTCCTACGAGCAGTACTTC	CASSKVRQPSSYEQYF
many	17	NA	TRBJ2-2	TRBV25-1	TGTGCCAGCAGTGAATCCCCGGGGCGGGTCAACACCGGGGAGCTGTTTTTT	CASSESPGRVNTGELFF
many	14	NA	TRBJ2-3	TRBV20-1	TGCAGTGCTAGAAACTACCGTAGCACAGATACGCAGTATTTT	CSARNYRSTDTQYF
few	17	TRBD1	TRBJ2-7	TRBV5-6	TGTGCCAGCAGCCAGGGCGGGTACGGGACAGGGGTTGTGGAGCAGTACTTC	CASSQGGYGTGVVEQYF
few	15	TRBD2	TRBJ2-1	TRBV7-9	TGTGCCAGCAGCACTAGCGGGGGGGTGTACAATGAGCAGTTCTTC	CASSTSGGVYNEQFF
NA	14	TRBD1	TRBJ2-3	TRBV5-1	TGCGCCAGCAGCACGCAGGGGGCGGGAGATACGCAGTATTTT	CASSTQGAGDTQYF
few	14	NA	TRBJ2-7	TRBV18	TGTGCCAGCTCACCACCAGGGCCCTCCTACGAGCAGTACTTC	CASSPPGPSYEQYF
few	20	NA	TRBJ1-6	TRBV23-1	TGCGCCAGCGGCAACCGGGACACTGAGACCGAGAGCTCCTATAATTCACCCCTCCACTTT	CASGNRDTETESSYNSPLHF